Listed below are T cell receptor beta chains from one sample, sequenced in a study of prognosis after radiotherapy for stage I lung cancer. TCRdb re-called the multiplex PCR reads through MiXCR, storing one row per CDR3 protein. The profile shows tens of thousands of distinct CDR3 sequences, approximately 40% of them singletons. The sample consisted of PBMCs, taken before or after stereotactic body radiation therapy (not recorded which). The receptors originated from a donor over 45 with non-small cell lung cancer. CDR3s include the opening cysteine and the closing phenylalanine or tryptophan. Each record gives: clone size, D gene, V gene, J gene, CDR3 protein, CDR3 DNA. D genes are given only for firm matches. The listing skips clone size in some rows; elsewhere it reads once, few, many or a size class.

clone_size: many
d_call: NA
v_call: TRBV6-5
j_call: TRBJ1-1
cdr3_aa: CASSYSGGTEAFF
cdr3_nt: TGTGCCAGCAGTTACTCAGGGGGCACTGAAGCTTTCTTT

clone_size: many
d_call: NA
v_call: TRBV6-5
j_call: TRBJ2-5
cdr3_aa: CASSLRGQETQYF
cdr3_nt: TGTGCCAGCAGTTTACGGGGACAAGAGACCCAGTACTTC

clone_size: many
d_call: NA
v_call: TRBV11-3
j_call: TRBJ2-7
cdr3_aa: CASSLRPGLNYEQYF
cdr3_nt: TGTGCCAGCAGCTTACGACCGGGACTTAACTACGAGCAGTACTTC

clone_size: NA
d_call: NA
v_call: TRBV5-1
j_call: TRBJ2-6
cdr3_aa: CASSLGFSGANVLTF
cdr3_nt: TGCGCCAGCAGCTTAGGATTCTCTGGGGCCAACGTCCTGACTTTC

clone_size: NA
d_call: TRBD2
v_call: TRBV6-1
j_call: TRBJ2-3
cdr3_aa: CASITLSGRGVDTQYF
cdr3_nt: TGTGCCAGCATTACACTTAGCGGGAGAGGGGTAGATACGCAGTATTTT

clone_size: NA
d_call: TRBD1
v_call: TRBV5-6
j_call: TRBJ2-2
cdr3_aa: CASSSGQGRIGELFF
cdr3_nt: TGTGCCAGCAGCTCAGGACAGGGGCGGATCGGGGAGCTGTTTTTT

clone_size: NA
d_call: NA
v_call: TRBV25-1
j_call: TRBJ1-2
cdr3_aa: CASSELGDHGYTF
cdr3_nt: TGTGCCAGCAGTGAATTAGGGGACCATGGCTACACCTTC

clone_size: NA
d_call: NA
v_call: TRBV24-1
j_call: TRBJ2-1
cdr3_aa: CATSDSPLVEQFF
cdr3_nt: TGTGCCACCAGTGATTCGCCCTTAGTCGAGCAGTTCTTC

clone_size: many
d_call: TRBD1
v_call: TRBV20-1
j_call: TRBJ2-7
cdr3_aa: CSARDEGAPYEQYF
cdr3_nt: TGCAGTGCTAGAGATGAGGGGGCACCCTACGAGCAGTACTTC

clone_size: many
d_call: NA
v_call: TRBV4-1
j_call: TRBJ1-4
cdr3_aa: CASSQIWREKLFF
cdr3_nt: TGCGCCAGCAGCCAAATTTGGCGTGAAAAACTGTTTTTT

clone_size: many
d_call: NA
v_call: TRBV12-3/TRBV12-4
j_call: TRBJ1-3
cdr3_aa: CASRKLRLLSGNTIYF
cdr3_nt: TGTGCCAGCAGGAAACTCAGGCTTCTCTCTGGAAACACCATATATTTT

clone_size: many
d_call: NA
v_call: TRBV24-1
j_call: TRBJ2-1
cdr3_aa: CATSDPAGGRGRAVDEQFF
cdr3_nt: TGTGCCACCAGTGATCCCGCAGGGGGACGAGGGAGGGCCGTGGATGAGCAGTTCTTC

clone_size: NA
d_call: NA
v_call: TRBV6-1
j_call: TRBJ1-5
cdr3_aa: CASSEFLPGSNQPQHF
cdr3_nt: TGTGCCAGCAGTGAATTCCTCCCGGGAAGCAATCAGCCCCAGCATTTT

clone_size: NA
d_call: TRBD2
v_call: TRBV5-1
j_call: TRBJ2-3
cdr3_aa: CASRLAGQFMNTQYF
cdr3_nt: TGCGCCAGCAGACTAGCGGGGCAATTCATGAATACGCAGTATTTT

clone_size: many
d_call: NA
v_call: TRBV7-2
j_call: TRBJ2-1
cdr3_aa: CASNPTPAGEQFF
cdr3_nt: TGTGCCAGCAACCCTACCCCGGCAGGAGAGCAGTTCTTC

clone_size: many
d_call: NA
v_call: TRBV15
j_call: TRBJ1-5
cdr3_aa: CATSRGWGGRNQPQHF
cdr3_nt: TGTGCCACCAGCAGGGGGTGGGGGGGGCGCAATCAGCCCCAGCATTTT

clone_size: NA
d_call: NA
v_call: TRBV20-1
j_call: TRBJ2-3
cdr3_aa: CSAPTRGTSDDMQYF
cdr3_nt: TGCAGTGCTCCTACTAGAGGGACCTCCGACGATATGCAGTATTTT

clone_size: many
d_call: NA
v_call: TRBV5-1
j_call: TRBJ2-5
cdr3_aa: CASSSEQGPQETQYF
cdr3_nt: TGCGCCAGCAGCTCCGAACAGGGCCCCCAAGAGACCCAGTACTTC

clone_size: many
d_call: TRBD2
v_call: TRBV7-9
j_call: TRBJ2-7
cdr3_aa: CASSRRTSIEQYF
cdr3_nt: TGTGCCAGCAGCCGCCGGACTAGTATCGAGCAGTACTTC

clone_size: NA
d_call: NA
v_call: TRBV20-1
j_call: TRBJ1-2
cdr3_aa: CSARDSGFEDYGYTF
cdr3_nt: TGCAGTGCTAGAGATTCCGGGTTTGAAGACTATGGCTACACCTTC

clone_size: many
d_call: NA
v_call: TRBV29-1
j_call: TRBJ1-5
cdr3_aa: CSVEVGRGQPQHF
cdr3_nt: TGCAGCGTTGAAGTGGGTAGGGGTCAGCCCCAGCATTTT

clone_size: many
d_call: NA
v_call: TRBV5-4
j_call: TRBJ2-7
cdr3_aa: CASSARTVQSYEQYF
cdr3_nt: TGTGCCAGCAGCGCTCGGACAGTACAATCCTACGAGCAGTACTTC

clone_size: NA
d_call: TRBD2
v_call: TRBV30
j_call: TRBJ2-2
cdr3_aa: CSWRGLAGAVELFF
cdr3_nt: TGTTCCTGGAGGGGCTTAGCGGGTGCCGTGGAGCTGTTTTTT

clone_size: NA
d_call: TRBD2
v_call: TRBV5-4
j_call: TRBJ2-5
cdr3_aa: CASSYPLAGETQYF
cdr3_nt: TGTGCCAGCAGTTACCCCCTAGCGGGAGAGACCCAGTACTTC

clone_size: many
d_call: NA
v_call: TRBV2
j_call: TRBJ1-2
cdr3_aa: CASRRESYGYTF
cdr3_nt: TGTGCCAGCAGACGAGAGAGCTATGGCTACACCTTC

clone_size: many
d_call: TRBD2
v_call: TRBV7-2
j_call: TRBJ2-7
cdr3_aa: CASSSSLTSGSYEQYF
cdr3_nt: TGTGCCAGCAGCTCGTCGCTTACTAGCGGCTCCTACGAGCAGTACTTC

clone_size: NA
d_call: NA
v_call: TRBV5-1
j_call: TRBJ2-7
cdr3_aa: CASILCPSTSEQYF
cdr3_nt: TGCGCCAGCATCTTGTGCCCCTCAACTAGCGAGCAGTACTTC

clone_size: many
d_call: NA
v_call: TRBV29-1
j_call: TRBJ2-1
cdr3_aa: CSVEDPWRGGFF
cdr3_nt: TGCAGCGTTGAAGATCCCTGGAGGGGGGGGTTCTTC

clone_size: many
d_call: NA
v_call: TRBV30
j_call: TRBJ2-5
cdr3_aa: CAWRLWETQYF
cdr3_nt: TGTGCCTGGAGACTTTGGGAGACCCAGTACTTC

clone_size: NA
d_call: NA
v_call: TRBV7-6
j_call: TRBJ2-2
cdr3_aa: CASSLRASRNTGELFF
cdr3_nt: TGTGCCAGCAGCCTAAGGGCTAGCCGTAACACCGGGGAGCTGTTTTTT

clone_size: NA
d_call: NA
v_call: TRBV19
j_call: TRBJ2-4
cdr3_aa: CASSPKRAPRQNIQYF
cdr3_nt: TGTGCCAGTAGTCCGAAAAGGGCTCCGCGCCAAAACATTCAGTACTTC

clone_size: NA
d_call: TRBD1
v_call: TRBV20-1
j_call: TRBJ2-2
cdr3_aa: CSSQGQGTGELFF
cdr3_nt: TGCAGTTCCCAGGGACAGGGTACCGGGGAGCTGTTTTTT

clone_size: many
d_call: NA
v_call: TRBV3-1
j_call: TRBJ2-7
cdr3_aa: CASSQVPGPNYEQYF
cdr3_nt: TGTGCCAGCAGCCAAGTTCCGGGACCAAACTACGAGCAGTACTTC

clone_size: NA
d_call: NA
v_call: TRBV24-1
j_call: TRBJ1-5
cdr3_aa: CVTSDRWPSQPQHF
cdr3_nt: TGTGTCACCAGTGACAGGTGGCCCAGTCAGCCCCAGCATTTT

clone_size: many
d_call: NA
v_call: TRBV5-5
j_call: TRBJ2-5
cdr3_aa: CASSLALGQGGETQYF
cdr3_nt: TGTGCCAGCAGCTTGGCTCTCGGACAGGGAGGGGAGACCCAGTACTTC